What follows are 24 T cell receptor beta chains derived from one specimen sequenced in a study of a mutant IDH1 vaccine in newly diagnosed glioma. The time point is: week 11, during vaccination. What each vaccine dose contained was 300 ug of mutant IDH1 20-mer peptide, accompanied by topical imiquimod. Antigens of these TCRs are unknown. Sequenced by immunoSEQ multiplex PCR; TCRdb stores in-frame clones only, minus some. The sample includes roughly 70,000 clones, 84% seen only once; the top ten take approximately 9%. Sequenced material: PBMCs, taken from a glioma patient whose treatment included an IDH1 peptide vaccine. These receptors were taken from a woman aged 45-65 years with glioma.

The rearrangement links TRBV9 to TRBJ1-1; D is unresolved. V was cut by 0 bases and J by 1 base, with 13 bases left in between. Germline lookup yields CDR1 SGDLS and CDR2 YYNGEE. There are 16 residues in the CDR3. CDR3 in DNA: TGTGCCAGCAGCGTAGCTACGGGCGTAAAGAACACTGAAGCTTTCTTT. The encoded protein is CASSVATGVKNTEAFF.

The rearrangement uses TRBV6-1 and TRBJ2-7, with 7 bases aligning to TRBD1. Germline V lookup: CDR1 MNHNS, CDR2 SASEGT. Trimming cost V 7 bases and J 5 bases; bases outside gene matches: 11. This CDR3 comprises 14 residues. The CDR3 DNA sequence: TGTGCCAGCACCCCCACAGGGGCGATCGACGAGCAGTACTTC. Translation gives CASTPTGAIDEQYF.

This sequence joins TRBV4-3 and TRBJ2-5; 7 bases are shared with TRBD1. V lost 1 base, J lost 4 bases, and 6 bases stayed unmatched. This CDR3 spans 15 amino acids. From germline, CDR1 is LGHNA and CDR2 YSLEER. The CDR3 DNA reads TGCGCCAGCAGCCAAGGACAGGGACGAGGAGAGACCCAGTACTTC. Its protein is CASSQGQGRGETQYF.

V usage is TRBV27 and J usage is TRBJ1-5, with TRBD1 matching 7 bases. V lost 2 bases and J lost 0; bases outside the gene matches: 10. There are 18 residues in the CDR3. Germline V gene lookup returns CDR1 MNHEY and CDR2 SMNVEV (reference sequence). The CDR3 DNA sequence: TGTGCCAGCAGTTTAAAATGGGACAGACTTTTTAGCAATCAGCCCCAGCATTTT. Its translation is CASSLKWDRLFSNQPQHF.

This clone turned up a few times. CDR3 sequence reads: CASSLTEANTEAFF. The CDR3 region has the DNA TGCGCCAGCAGCCTGACAGAGGCGAACACTGAAGCTTTCTTT. The chain is built from TRBV4-1 and TRBJ1-1; a possible D gene is TRBD1 (5 bases). Trimming left V 4 bases short and J 1 base short, with 10 bases between. CDR1 and CDR2 (germline): MGHRA, YSYEKL. CDR3 length: 14 residues.

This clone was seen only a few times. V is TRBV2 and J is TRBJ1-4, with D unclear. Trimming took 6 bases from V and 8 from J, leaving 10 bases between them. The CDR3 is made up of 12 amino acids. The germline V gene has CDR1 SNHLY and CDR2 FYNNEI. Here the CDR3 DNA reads TGTGCCAGCAGCCAAGAGCAAGAAAAACTGTTTTTT. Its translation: CASSQEQEKLFF.

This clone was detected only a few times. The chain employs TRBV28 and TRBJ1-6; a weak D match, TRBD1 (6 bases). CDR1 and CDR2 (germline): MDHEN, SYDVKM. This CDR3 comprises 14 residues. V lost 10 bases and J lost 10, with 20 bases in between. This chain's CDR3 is CATVPPGARSPLHF. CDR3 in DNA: TGTGCCACCGTCCCCCCAGGGGCTCGATCACCCCTCCACTTT.

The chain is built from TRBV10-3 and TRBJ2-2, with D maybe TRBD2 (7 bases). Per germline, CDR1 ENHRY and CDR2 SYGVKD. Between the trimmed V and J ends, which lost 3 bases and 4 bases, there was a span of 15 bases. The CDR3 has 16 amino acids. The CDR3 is CAISETWGGATGELFF. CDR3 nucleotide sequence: TGTGCCATCAGTGAAACGTGGGGGGGGGCCACCGGGGAGCTGTTTTTT.

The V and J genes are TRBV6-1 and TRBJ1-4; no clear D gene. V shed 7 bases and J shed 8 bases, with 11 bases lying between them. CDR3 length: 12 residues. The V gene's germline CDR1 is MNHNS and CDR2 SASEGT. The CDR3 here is CASTGQAEKLFF. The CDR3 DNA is TGTGCCAGCACAGGTCAGGCGGAAAAACTGTTTTTT.

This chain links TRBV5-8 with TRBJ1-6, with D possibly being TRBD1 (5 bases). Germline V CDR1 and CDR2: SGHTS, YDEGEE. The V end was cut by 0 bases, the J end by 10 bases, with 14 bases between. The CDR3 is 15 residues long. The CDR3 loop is CASSLVGPGRSPLHF. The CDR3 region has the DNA TGTGCCAGCAGCTTGGTGGGTCCAGGGCGGTCACCCCTCCACTTT.

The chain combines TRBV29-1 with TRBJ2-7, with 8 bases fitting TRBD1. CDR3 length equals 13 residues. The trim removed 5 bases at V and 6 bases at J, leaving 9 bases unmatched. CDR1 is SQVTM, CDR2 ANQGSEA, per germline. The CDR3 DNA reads TGCAGCGTTCTTCAGGACAGGGTGGGCGAGCAGTACTTC. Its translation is CSVLQDRVGEQYF.

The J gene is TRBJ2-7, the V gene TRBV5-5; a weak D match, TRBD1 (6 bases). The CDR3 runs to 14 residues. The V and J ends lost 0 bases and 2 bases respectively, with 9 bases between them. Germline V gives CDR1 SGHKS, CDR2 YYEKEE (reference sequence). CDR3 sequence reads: CASSLDQGTYEQYF. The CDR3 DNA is TGTGCCAGCAGCTTGGACCAGGGGACCTACGAGCAGTACTTC. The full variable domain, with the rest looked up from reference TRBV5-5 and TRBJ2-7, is DAGVTQSPTHLIKTRGQQVTLRCSPISGHKSVSWYQQVLGQGPQFIFQYYEKEERGRGNFPDRFSARQFPNYSSELNVNALLLGDSALYLCASSLDQGTYEQYFGPGTRLTVT.

The CDR3: CASSYSTGAPNEKLFF. The DNA for the CDR3 is TGTGCCAGCAGTTACTCTACAGGTGCGCCTAATGAAAAACTGTTTTTT. This rearrangement joins TRBV6-6 to TRBJ1-4; D perhaps matches TRBD1 (5 bases). The CDR3 runs to 16 residues. Per germline, CDR1 MNHNY and CDR2 SVGAGI (reference sequence). V was trimmed by 0 bases and J by 3 bases, leaving 11 bases between them.

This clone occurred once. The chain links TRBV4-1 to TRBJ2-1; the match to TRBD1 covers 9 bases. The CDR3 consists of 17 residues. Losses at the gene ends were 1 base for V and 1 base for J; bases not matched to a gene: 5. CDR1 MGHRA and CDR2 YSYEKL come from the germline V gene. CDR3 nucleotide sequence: TGCGCCAGCAGCCAAGGGACAGGGGAACGGTCCTACAATGAGCAGTTCTTC. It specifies CASSQGTGERSYNEQFF.

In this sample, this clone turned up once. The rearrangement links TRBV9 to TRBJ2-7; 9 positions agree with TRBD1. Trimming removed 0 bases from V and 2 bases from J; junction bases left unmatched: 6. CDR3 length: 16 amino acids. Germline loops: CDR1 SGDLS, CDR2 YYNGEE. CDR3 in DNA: TGTGCCAGCAGCGTAGAGGGACAGGGAGGCGCCTACGAGCAGTACTTC. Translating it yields CASSVEGQGGAYEQYF. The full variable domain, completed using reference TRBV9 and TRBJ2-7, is DSGVTQTPKHLITATGQRVTLRCSPRSGDLSVYWYQQSLDQGLQFLIQYYNGEERAKGNILERFSAQQFPDLHSELNLSSLELGDSALYFCASSVEGQGGAYEQYFGPGTRLTVT.

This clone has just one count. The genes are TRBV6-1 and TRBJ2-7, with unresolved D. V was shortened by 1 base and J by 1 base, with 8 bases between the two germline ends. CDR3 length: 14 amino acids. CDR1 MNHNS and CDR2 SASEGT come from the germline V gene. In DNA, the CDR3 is TGTGCCAGCAGTGAAGTCAGCAGATCCTACGAGCAGTACTTC. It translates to CASSEVSRSYEQYF.

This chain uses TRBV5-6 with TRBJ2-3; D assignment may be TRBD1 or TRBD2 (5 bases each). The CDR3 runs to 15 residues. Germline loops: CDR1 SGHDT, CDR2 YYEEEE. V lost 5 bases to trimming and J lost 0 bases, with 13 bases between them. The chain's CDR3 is CASSLPRGSTDTQYF. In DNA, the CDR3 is TGTGCCAGCAGTCTCCCCCGGGGCAGCACAGATACGCAGTATTTT.

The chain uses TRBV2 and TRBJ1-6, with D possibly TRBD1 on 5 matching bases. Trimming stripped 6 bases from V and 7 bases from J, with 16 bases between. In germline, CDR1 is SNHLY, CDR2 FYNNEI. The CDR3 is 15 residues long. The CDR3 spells CASRTGGTGNSPLHF. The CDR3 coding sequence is TGTGCCAGCAGGACGGGGGGAACGGGGAATTCACCCCTCCACTTT. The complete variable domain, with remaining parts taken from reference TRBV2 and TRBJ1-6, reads EPEVTQTPSHQVTQMGQEVILRCVPISNHLYFYWYRQILGQKVEFLVSFYNNEISEKSEIFDDQFSVERPDGSNFTLKIRSTKLEDSAMYFCASRTGGTGNSPLHFGNGTRLTVT.

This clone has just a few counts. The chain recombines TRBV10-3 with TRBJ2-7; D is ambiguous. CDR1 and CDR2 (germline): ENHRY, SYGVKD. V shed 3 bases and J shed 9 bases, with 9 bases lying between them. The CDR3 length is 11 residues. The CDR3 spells CAISDDLGQYF. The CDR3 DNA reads TGTGCCATCAGTGATGATCTGGGGCAGTACTTC.

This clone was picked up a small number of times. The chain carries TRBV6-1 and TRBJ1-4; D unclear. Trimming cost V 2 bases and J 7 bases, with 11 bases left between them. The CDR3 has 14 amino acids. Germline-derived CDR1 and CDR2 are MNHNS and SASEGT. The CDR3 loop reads CASSELWRGEKLFF. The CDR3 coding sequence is TGTGCCAGCAGTGAATTGTGGCGGGGTGAAAAACTGTTTTTT.

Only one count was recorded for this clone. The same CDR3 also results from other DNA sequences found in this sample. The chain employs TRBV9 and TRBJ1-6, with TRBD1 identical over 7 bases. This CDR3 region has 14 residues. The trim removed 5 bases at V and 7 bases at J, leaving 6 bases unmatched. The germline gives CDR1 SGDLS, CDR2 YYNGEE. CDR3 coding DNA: TGTGCCAGCAGTCGACAGGGCGGGAATTCACCCCTCCACTTT. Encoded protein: CASSRQGGNSPLHF.

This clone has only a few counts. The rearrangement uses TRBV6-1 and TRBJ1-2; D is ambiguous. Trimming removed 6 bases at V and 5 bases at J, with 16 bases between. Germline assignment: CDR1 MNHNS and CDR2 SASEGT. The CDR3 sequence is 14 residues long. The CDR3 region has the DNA TGTGCCAGCAGCCCTGGTCCCGCGACTTATGGCTACACCTTC. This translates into CASSPGPATYGYTF.

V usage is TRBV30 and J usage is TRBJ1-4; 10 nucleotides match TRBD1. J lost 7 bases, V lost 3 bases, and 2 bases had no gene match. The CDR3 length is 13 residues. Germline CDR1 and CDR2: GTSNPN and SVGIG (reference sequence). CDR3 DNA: TGTGCCTGGAGGACAGGGGGCGGTGAAAAACTGTTTTTT. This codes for CAWRTGGGEKLFF.

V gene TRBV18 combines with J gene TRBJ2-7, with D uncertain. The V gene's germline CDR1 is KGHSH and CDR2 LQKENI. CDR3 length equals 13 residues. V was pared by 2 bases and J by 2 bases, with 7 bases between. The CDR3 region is CASSPADAYEQYF. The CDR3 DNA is TGTGCCAGCTCACCAGCGGACGCCTACGAGCAGTACTTC.